This TCR beta chain originates from a study of T cells in localized non-small cell lung cancer. CDR1 is SGDLS, CDR2 YYNGEE, per germline. V lost 3 bases, J lost 4 bases, and 10 bases stayed unmatched. This CDR3 spans 15 amino acids. The protocol was immunoSEQ multiplex PCR, while the TCRdb copy is restricted to in-frame clones and leaves out a portion. In the table there are fewer than 90,000 clones, 60% to 85% of which are singletons. This clone was seen more than once but under ten times. Its specificity is not known. Study-wide results and caveats: Heterogeneity is still possible, as just one tumor region was sequenced. A median approximately 53 of the top 100 tumor clones appeared in adjacent lung.

This sequence originates from a man aged 40-75 years with stage II squamous cell lung carcinoma. The sample here was PBMCs, taken before any cancer treatment. V is TRBV9 and J is TRBJ2-7, with 7 nucleotides matching TRBD1. CDR3 bases: TGTGCCAGCAGCGAGGGATCGGACAGGTTTTACGAGCAGTACTTC. Residues: CASSEGSDRFYEQYF.